Given below is one TCR beta chain in context. Only one count was recorded for this clone. Its specific antigen is unknown. Base qualities are missing; no much larger clone stands one base away. The CDR3 numbers 14 residues from cysteine through phenylalanine. Only the CDR3 part of the read is kept: 42 bases, read in frame from the first base. The germline V gene specifies SNHLY as CDR1 and FYNNEI as CDR2. The germline ends are 15 bases apart after V is trimmed by 6 bases and J by 4 bases. The sample comes from a study of OX40 agonist ivuxolimab in advanced cancers. Notes on the research overall: Ivuxolimab was a fully human IgG2 agonistic monoclonal antibody targeting the costimulatory receptor OX40 (CD134). Intravenous ivuxolimab was administered to patients every 2 weeks at six dose levels: 0.01, 0.1, 0.3, 1.5, 3 and 10 mg/kg. Among the approximately 50 dose-escalation patients, around 20 had hepatocellular carcinoma, 15 or so melanoma, 9 renal cell carcinoma and 9 head and neck cancer. In the dose-escalation cohort, about four fifths of patients were male, and the mean age was 60 years with a range of roughly 23 to 90. Prior anti-PD-1, anti-PD-L1 or anti-CTLA-4 therapy was permitted, and checkpoint inhibitors had been received by about 44% of dose-escalation patients. Partial responses occurred in three dose-escalation patients, of whom one had hepatocellular carcinoma and two had cutaneous melanoma. Peripheral TCRbeta sequencing was intended to test whether TCR sequence diversity was altered and clonal T-cell expansion was caused by ivuxolimab. The paper reports the monotherapy dose-escalation portion (N ≈ 50 patients) of the phase I ivuxolimab trial.

The trial excluded patients who had a history of autoimmune disease or who were on systemic immunosuppression. Peripheral blood for TCR sequencing was collected from all dose cohorts at baseline, on cycle 4 day 1, and on cycle 7 day 1. Samples were obtained from an open-label, multicenter, first-in-human phase I dose-escalation trial of ivuxolimab. Adults with locally advanced or metastatic melanoma, renal cell, hepatocellular, or head and neck squamous cell carcinoma were enrolled in the trial. CD4+ and CD8+ T cells were sorted separately from peripheral blood before TCR sequencing. Here is what the overall study found, with its caveats: Antigen specificity was not determined for the clonally expanded peripheral T cells. In the 0.1-3.0 mg/kg groups, partial responders were among the patients with the lowest normalized peripheral clonal expansion, particularly in CD8+ T cells. After ivuxolimab, CD8+ T cells had more expanded clones than CD4+ T cells on average. Low levels of normalized T-cell clonal expansion were also seen in some patients who did not respond. At doses from 0.1 to 3.0 mg/kg, clonal expansion was seen in both CD4+ and CD8+ blood T cells between baseline and week 6.

For sequencing of the TCRbeta CDR3 region, genomic DNA was extracted from the sorted cells. The immunoSEQ Assay was used for sequencing of TCRbeta CDR3 regions. In its TCRdb copy, this immuneACCESS table keeps in-frame sequences only and misses some clones. Where compared with another copy, unresolved V genes explain less than half of these, and the others have no known cause. This sample holds around 150,000 clones; 90% to 95% were observed only once. Approximately 0.99% of the sample rests with the top ten. Source: CD4+ or CD8+ T cells sorted from blood, taken in a trial of the OX40 agonist ivuxolimab. This chain is built from TRBV2 and TRBJ1-2; 6 matching bases give a weak D call of TRBD1. This receptor was identified in an adult with an advanced solid tumor such as melanoma, head and neck, liver or kidney cancer. The CDR3 protein: CASRGQGKSYGYTF. The DNA is TGTGCCAGCAGAGGGCAGGGGAAAAGCTATGGCTACACCTTC.